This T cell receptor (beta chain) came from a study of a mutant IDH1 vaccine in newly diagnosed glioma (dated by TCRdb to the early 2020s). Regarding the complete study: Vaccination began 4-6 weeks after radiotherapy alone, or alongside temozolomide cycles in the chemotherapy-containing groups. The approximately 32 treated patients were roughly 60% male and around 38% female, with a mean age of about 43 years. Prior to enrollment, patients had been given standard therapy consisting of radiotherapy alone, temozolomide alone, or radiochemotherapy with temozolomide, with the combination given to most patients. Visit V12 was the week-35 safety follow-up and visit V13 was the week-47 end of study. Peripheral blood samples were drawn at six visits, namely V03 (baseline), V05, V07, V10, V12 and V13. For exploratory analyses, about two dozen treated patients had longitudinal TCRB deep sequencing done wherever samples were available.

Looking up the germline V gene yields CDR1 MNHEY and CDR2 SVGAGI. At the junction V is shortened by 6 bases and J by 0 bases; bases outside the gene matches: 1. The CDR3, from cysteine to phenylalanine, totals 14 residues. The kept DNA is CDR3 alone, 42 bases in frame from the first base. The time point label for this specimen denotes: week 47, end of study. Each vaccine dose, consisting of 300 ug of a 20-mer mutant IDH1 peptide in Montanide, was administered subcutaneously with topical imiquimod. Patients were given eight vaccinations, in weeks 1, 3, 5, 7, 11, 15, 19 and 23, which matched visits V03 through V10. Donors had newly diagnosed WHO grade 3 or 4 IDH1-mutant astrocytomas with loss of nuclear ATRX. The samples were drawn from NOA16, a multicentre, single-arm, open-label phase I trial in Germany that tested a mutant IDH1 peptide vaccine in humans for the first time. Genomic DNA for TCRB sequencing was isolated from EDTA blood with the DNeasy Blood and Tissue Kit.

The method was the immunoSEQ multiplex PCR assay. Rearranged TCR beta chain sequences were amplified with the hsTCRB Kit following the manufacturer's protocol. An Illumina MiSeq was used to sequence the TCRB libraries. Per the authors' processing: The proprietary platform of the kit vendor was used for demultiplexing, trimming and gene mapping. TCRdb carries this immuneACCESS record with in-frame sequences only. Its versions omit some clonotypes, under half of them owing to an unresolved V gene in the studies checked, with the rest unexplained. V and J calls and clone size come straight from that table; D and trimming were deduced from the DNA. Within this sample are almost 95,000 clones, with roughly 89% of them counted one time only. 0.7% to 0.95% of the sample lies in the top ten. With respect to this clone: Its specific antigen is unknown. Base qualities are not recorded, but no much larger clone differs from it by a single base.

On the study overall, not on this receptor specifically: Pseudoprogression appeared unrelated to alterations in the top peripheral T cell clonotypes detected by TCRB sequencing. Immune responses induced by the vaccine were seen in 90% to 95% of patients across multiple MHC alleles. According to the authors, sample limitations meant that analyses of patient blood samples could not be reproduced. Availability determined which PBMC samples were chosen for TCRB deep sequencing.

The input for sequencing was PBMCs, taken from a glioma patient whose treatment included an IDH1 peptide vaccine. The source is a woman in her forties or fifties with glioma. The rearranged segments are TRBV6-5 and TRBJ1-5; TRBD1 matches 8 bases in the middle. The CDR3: CASRGQVSNQPQHF. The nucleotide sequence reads TGTGCCAGCAGGGGACAGGTTAGCAATCAGCCCCAGCATTTT.